This T cell receptor (beta chain) was identified in a study of blood T cells in healthy people across ages. Findings and limits, study-wide: The study found more naive CD4+ cells and higher diversity in long-lived than aged donors.

Germline CDR1 SEHNR, CDR2 FQNEAQ (reference sequence). The V and J ends lost 1 base and 7 bases respectively, with 13 bases between them. The CDR3 consists of 14 residues. In the case of this clonotype: Its matching antigen is unknown.

Peripheral blood samples of 9 to 10 milliliters were drawn from each donor. A minimum of 6.5 million PBMCs was isolated per sample. A second about 7 to 11 cycle PCR used barcoded and J-beta primers. Every molecule of cDNA carried a tag from a template-switch adaptor with 12 random nucleotides. TCRdb processed the 5' RACE reads anew with MiXCR; each CDR3 protein has one entry. The sample lists 780,000 or so distinct CDR3 sequences; around three fifths were seen once. Sequenced input: blood. V gene TRBV7-9 combines with J gene TRBJ1-2; possible D gene TRBD1, 5 bases. This clonotype was obtained from a man between 35 and 55 years old in good health. The CDR3 here is CASSLVGPEGGYTF. DNA for the CDR3: TGTGCCAGCAGCTTAGTGGGACCTGAAGGTGGCTACACCTTC.